This T cell receptor beta chain was retrieved from a study of graft-versus-host responses after intestinal transplantation (dated by TCRdb to the early 2020s). Concerning the study at large: The transplants that recipients received were multivisceral, liver-intestinal, or isolated intestinal. Rather than being sequenced by the commercial service, samples from a few later patients were sequenced in-house on an Illumina MiSeq and processed with MiXCR. The cohort enrolled some 23 intestinal transplant recipients, one of whom was a retransplant, and a few patients without pretransplant specimens were excluded. Donor T cell macrochimerism was defined as a peak of at least 4% donor T cells among recipient peripheral blood mononuclear cells. Graft-versus-host and host-versus-graft alloreactive T cell clones were tracked in the graft, circulation and bone marrow after intestinal transplantation using bulk TCR-beta CDR3 sequencing. Anti-thymocyte globulin induction was given to all recipients, followed by maintenance tacrolimus and steroids for two to four years. Alloreactive clones were identified by sequencing pre-transplant mixed lymphocyte reaction products and comparing them with unstimulated pre-transplant donor and recipient T cells.

This specimen's time point label, per the study, means: cells obtained before transplantation from donor or recipient. CD3+CD4+ and CD3+CD8+ populations were FACS-sorted from unstimulated pre-transplant donor and recipient cells taken from spleen or lymph nodes. With regard to this clone: Its antigen is still unknown. No much larger clone is present one base from it, and per-base qualities are unavailable.

The full study reports these points: Conclusions were limited by the relatively low number and heterogeneity of intestinal transplant patients. In patients with donor T cell macrochimerism, the allografts had high GvH to HvG T cell clonal ratios. Early after transplant, peak levels of circulating GvH clones were found to be associated with declines in HvG clones. GvH clones turned up in recipient bone marrow, with some appearing earlier in ileal mucosa or blood, a pattern consistent with an intestinal mucosal origin.

V is pared back by 7 bases and J by 6 bases, with 16 bases lying between the germline termini. Reading the germline V gene gives CDR1 MNHEY and CDR2 SVGAGI. The CDR3 runs 13 residues from the cysteine to the phenylalanine. Only the CDR3 portion is preserved as DNA: 39 bases, with reading frame beginning at the first base. Libraries were built with the immunoSEQ multiplex PCR assay. For most patients, genomic DNA was isolated using the Qiagen DNeasy Blood and Tissue Kit and was shipped frozen to Adaptive Biotechnologies for TCR sequencing. High-throughput TCR-beta CDR3 sequencing of genomic DNA from most patients was performed by Adaptive Biotechnologies. The source study handled its data this way. TCR sequencing data for approximately 19 patients were retrieved from Adaptive's ImmunoSEQ software; a few other patients were processed with MiXCR and VDJtools. To correct CD4 versus CD8 sorting errors, any sequence found in both subsets at a frequency ratio below 5:1 was removed. CDR3 nucleotide sequences shared by donor and recipient were removed because the origin of these sequences could not be assigned. At least 2-fold expansion over unstimulated cells and a minimum CFSE-low frequency of 0.002% (template counts) or 0.001% (read counts) were required for clones to be classified as alloreactive. Mappable clones were those detected in sequenced pre-transplant spleen, lymph node, or MLR CFSE-low populations of the donor or recipient. Cumulative frequency of alloreactive clones was calculated as a percentage of all sequences weighted by copy number. What TCRdb holds here is the immuneACCESS table cut down to in-frame rearrangements. Part of the clones is not present; checked against another copy, under half of the missing clones reflect an unresolved V gene, and the others are unexplained. The DNA gave D and trimming, while V, J and clone size come from that table. Present in this sample are 75,000 to 100,000 clones, 85% to 95% of which were seen just once. Clones ranked in the top ten supply roughly 0.49% of the sample.

The chain couples TRBV6-5 to TRBJ2-7; the best D guess is TRBD2, with 5 bases matching. The specimen was unstimulated CD8+ T cells sorted from spleen or lymph node cells, collected before intestinal transplant. This clonotype was sampled from a human donor who received an intestinal transplant. The nucleotide sequence reads as follows: TGTGCCAGCAAACCACTTCCTGGAGGCGAGCAGTACTTC. This sequence encodes CASKPLPGGEQYF.